Reported below is one TCR beta chain. In the source study's methods: Counts of nucleated cells, estimated from reference gene primer amplification, were obtained. Using immunoSEQ multiplex PCR, the repertoire was profiled, and TCRdb retains in-frame clones only, with some absent. V and J calls and clone size are given by that table; D and trimming were obtained from the DNA. The sample consists of 95,000 to 100,000 clones, roughly 86% of them appearing once. The data belong to a study of blood T cell repertoires in COVID-19. Study-level background: Acute and convalescent COVID-19 samples came from the United States, Italy and Spain.

The TCR was taken from a woman between 25 and 40 years old with acute or convalescent COVID-19. The sample was peripheral blood.

The CDR3 sequence: CASSERNYRFGYTF. CDR3 nucleotide sequence: TGTGCCAGCAGCGAGAGGAACTATAGGTTTGGCTACACCTTC. The V and J genes are TRBV9 and TRBJ1-2, with D hard to call. This CDR3 has 14 residues. With 3 bases removed from V and 7 bases from J, the gap between germline ends came to 16 bases. Germline-derived CDR1 and CDR2 are SGDLS and YYNGEE.